These 20 T cell receptor beta chains were sequenced from one sample in a study of CD8 T cells in ankylosing spondylitis. These receptors lack a known antigen. Study-wide points: Typical of ankylosing spondylitis blood, it appeared, was a TCR beta motif of roughly eight highly homologous variants.

TCRdb itself ran the 5' RACE reads through MiXCR, one entry per CDR3 protein. This sample yields around 220,000 distinct CDR3 sequences, of which about a sixth are seen a single time; 40% to 50% belongs to the top ten. Source material: blood, either unsorted or a sorted T cell fraction (not recorded which). The receptor source for this set is a male donor with ankylosing spondylitis.

This clonotype has more than one count but fewer than ten. The V and J genes are TRBV7-8 and TRBJ2-1; 7 bases are shared with TRBD1. The ends lost 5 bases at V and 4 bases at J; junction bases unmatched: 2. The CDR3 consists of 13 residues. CDR1 is SGHVS and CDR2 is FQNEAQ in the germline V gene. The CDR3 spells CASSNRGYNEQFF. The CDR3 coding sequence is TGTGCCAGCAGCAACAGGGGATACAATGAGCAGTTCTTC.

This clonotype was observed a handful of times. The V call is TRBV12-3 or TRBV12-4, the J call TRBJ2-1, with D possibly being TRBD2 (5 bases). The V end was cut by 3 bases, the J end by 4 bases, with 13 bases between. This CDR3 has 15 residues. CDR3 nucleotides: TGTGCCAGCAGTTTGGCGGACCCGGGATACAATGAGCAGTTCTTC. It yields the protein CASSLADPGYNEQFF.

This clonotype was found many times. This sequence joins TRBV6-1 and TRBJ2-2; D ambiguous. Deletions cut 6 bases from V and 2 bases from J, with 10 bases between. From germline, CDR1 is MNHNS and CDR2 SASEGT. The CDR3 totals 14 residues. The CDR3 sequence: CASSPYGNTGELFF. The CDR3 nucleotides read TGTGCCAGCAGCCCCTATGGAAACACCGGGGAGCTGTTTTTT.

This clonotype was seen a few times. The genes are TRBV5-1 and TRBJ2-7; the D gene is possibly TRBD1 (6 bases). Germline V gene lookup returns CDR1 SGHRS and CDR2 YFSETQ. The CDR3 covers 14 residues. The germline V and J ends were trimmed by 6 bases and 1 base, with 14 bases remaining between them. This CDR3 is CASTWTDPSYEQYF. CDR3 sequence (DNA): TGCGCCAGCACCTGGACAGACCCGTCCTACGAGCAGTACTTC.

In this sample, this clonotype turned up a few times. The chain carries TRBV2 and TRBJ1-1; tentatively, D is TRBD1 (6 bases). The V and J ends lost 3 bases and 1 base respectively, with 9 bases between them. The CDR3 consists of 14 residues. CDR1 and CDR2 from the germline V gene are SNHLY and FYNNEI. The CDR3 region has the DNA TGTGCCAGCAGTGAGGTAGGGGGGAACACTGAAGCTTTCTTT. It is translated as CASSEVGGNTEAFF.

This clonotype turned up a few times. In DNA, the CDR3 is TGTGCCAGTAGTGAAGGACGGGACTCTGGAAACACCATATATTTT. This gives the protein CASSEGRDSGNTIYF. The V call is TRBV19, the J call TRBJ1-3; D not resolved. The V end was cut by 5 bases, the J end by 0 bases, with 11 bases between. Germline V CDR1 and CDR2: LNHDA, SQIVND (reference sequence). The CDR3 has 15 amino acids.

The chain carries TRBV6-5 and TRBJ2-2; D gene ambiguous. Germline values: CDR1 MNHEY, CDR2 SVGAGI. The CDR3 sequence is 15 residues long. V was trimmed by 2 bases and J by 5 bases, leaving 12 bases between them. DNA of the CDR3: TGTGCCAGCAGTTACCCCACGGACGGGACCGGGGAGCTGTTTTTT. It specifies CASSYPTDGTGELFF.

Concerning this clonotype itself: One junction end does not reproduce the germline sequence, and a read error may be involved. This rearrangement joins TRBV15 to TRBJ2-7; the D call may be TRBD1 or TRBD2 (5 bases each). Germline loops: CDR1 LNHNV, CDR2 YYDKDF (reference sequence). CDR3 length: 12 residues. The CDR3 DNA sequence: TGTGCCACCAGCAGCCCGGGACCCGAGAAGTACTTC. Translation gives CATSSPGPEKYF.

This chain joins TRBV2 and TRBJ1-5; D may be TRBD1 (5 bases). Trimming pared 4 bases from V and 1 base from J, leaving 11 bases between. The CDR3 runs 15 residues. From germline, CDR1 is SNHLY and CDR2 FYNNEI. The CDR3 DNA sequence: TGTGCCAGCAGTGGAGGGGAGTACAGCAATCAGCCCCAGCATTTT. As protein: CASSGGEYSNQPQHF.

This rearrangement joins TRBV4-1 to TRBJ1-4; D is undetermined. This CDR3 comprises 13 residues. Germline CDR1 is MGHRA and CDR2 is YSYEKL. The V end was cut by 5 bases, the J end by 6 bases, with 10 bases between. The CDR3 spells CASSYRTDEKLFF. The CDR3 DNA follows: TGCGCCAGCAGCTACCGGACGGATGAAAAACTGTTTTTT.

The chain uses TRBV6-2 or TRBV6-3 and TRBJ2-1; tentative D call: TRBD2 (6 bases). In germline, CDR1 is MNHEY, CDR2 SVGEGT. V was cut by 2 bases and J by 7 bases, with 12 bases left in between. The CDR3 is 14 residues long. The CDR3 loop reads CASSYPGTLNEQFF. The CDR3 nucleotides read TGTGCCAGCAGTTACCCCGGGACTTTAAATGAGCAGTTCTTC.

This clonotype was seen a handful of times. The rearrangement links TRBV27 to TRBJ2-3; a weak D match, TRBD2 (6 bases). The CDR3 length is 18 residues. Germline V gives CDR1 MNHEY, CDR2 SMNVEV (reference sequence). Between the trimmed V and J ends, which lost 1 base and 2 bases, there was a span of 19 bases. The CDR3 DNA reads TGTGCCAGCAGTTTATTCTCGGGTGGCGGGGAGATCACAGATACGCAGTATTTT. Translation gives CASSLFSGGGEITDTQYF.

This rearrangement joins TRBV2 to TRBJ2-3, with TRBD2 matching 13 bases. Per germline, CDR1 SNHLY and CDR2 FYNNEI. This CDR3 is 18 amino acids long. The ends lost 4 bases at V and 0 bases at J; junction bases unmatched: 7. The CDR3 bases are TGTGCCAGCAGTGGGAGCTGGGGACTAGCGGGGAGCACAGATACGCAGTATTTT. Translated, it gives CASSGSWGLAGSTDTQYF.

The chain recombines TRBV6-5 with TRBJ2-5, with D possibly matching TRBD2 (5 bases). V was trimmed by 0 bases and J by 5 bases, leaving 16 bases between them. CDR3 length: 16 amino acids. Germline V gene lookup returns CDR1 MNHEY and CDR2 SVGAGI. The DNA for the CDR3 is TGTGCCAGCAGTTACTCGATGCGGGCTACCGGGGAGACCCAGTACTTC. This sequence encodes CASSYSMRATGETQYF.

This clonotype occurred a few times. This chain uses TRBV13 with TRBJ1-2, with D unresolved. The V and J ends lost 0 bases and 0 bases respectively, with 8 bases between them. The germline gives CDR1 PRHDT, CDR2 FYEKMQ (reference sequence). The CDR3 loop spans 15 amino acids. CDR3 sequence (DNA): TGTGCCAGCAGCTTAGGCGGATTTTCTAACTATGGCTACACCTTC. Translating gives CASSLGGFSNYGYTF.

The chain uses TRBV3-1 and TRBJ1-1, with 9 nucleotides matching TRBD1. This CDR3 has 16 residues. Germline lookup yields CDR1 LGHDT and CDR2 YNNKEL (reference sequence). The ends lost 3 bases at V and 0 bases at J; junction bases unmatched: 5. The CDR3 region has the DNA TGTGCCAGCAGCCATGGCAGGACAGGGGTGAACACTGAAGCTTTCTTT. Encoded protein: CASSHGRTGVNTEAFF.

This clonotype turned up a few times. The chain links TRBV27 to TRBJ2-1; D not certain. CDR1 and CDR2 (germline): MNHEY, SMNVEV (reference sequence). The CDR3 has 13 residues. V lost 2 bases and J lost 7, with 9 bases in between. CDR3: CASSLLVGNEQFF. The CDR3 DNA reads as TGTGCCAGCAGTTTACTAGTGGGTAATGAGCAGTTCTTC.

The chain employs TRBV27 and TRBJ2-1; 12 positions match TRBD2. The CDR3 spans 15 residues. The trim removed 4 bases at V and 5 bases at J, leaving 3 bases unmatched. The germline gives CDR1 MNHEY, CDR2 SMNVEV (reference sequence). In DNA form, the CDR3 reads TGTGCCAGCAGTTGGGGGACTAGCGGGCACAATGAGCAGTTCTTC. The encoded protein is CASSWGTSGHNEQFF.

This clonotype came up a few times. V gene TRBV7-9 combines with J gene TRBJ1-4; the D is unclear. V was shortened by 2 bases and J by 8 bases, with 6 bases between the two germline ends. The CDR3 extends over 12 amino acids. Germline CDR1 is SEHNR and CDR2 is FQNEAQ (reference sequence). This CDR3 is CASSLYKEKLFF. CDR3 bases: TGTGCCAGCAGCTTATATAAGGAAAAACTGTTTTTT.

This chain joins TRBV4-1 and TRBJ1-5, with a possible D match to TRBD1 (6 bases). The CDR3 is 16 residues long. Germline V CDR1 and CDR2: MGHRA, YSYEKL. V was trimmed by 5 bases and J by 7 bases, leaving 21 bases between them. The CDR3 nucleotides are TGCGCCAGCAGCAACTCTGGGGCAGGGGCCGTCCAGCCCCAGCATTTT. It encodes CASSNSGAGAVQPQHF.